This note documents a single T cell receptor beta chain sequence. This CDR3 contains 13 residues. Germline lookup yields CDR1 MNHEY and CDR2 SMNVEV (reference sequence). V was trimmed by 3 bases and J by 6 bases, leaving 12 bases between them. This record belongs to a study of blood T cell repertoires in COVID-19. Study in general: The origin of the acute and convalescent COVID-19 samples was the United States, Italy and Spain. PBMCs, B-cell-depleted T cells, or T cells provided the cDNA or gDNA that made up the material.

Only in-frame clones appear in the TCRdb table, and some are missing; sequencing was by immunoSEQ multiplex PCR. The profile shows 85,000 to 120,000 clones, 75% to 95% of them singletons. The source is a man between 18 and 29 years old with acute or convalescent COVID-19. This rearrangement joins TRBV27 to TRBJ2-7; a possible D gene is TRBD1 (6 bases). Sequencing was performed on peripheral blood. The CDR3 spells CASSFTQGSEQYF. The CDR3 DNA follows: TGTGCCAGCAGTTTTACACAGGGAAGCGAGCAGTACTTC.